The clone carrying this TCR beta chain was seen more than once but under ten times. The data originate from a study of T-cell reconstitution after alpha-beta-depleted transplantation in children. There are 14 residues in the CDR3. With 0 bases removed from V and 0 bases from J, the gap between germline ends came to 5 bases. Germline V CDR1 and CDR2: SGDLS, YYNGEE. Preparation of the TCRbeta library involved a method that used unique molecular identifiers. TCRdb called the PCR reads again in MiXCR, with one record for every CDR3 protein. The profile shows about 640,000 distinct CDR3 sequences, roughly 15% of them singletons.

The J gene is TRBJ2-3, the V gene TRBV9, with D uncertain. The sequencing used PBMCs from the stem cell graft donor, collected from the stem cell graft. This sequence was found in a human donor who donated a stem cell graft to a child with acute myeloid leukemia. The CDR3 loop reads CASSVGPSTDTQYF. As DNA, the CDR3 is TGTGCCAGCAGCGTAGGGCCCAGCACAGATACGCAGTATTTT.